In this sample, the clone carrying this T cell receptor (beta chain) turned up once. V lost 6 bases, J lost 1 base, and 12 bases lay in between. The CDR3 is 14 residues long. Germline V gene sequence: CDR1 MDHEN, CDR2 SYDVKM. This record comes from a study of T cell responses to AZD1222 COVID-19 vaccine. Data came from immunoSEQ multiplex PCR; TCRdb stores just in-frame clones and leaves some out. The table records about 81,000 clones, approximately 90% of them present only once. The receptor comes from an adult who received the AZD1222 COVID-19 vaccine. Specimen: peripheral blood, collected 28 days after the second AZD1222 dose. The chain recombines TRBV28 with TRBJ2-5; a possible D gene is TRBD1 (6 bases). The CDR3 loop reads CASSPRDTQETQYF. The CDR3 DNA reads as TGTGCCAGCAGCCCAAGGGACACCCAAGAGACCCAGTACTTC. The full variable domain, its missing parts supplied by reference TRBV28 and TRBJ2-5, is DVKVTQSSRYLVKRTGEKVFLECVQDMDHENMFWYRQDPGLGLRLIYFSYDVKMKEKGDIPEGYSVSREKKERFSLILESASTNQTSMYLCASSPRDTQETQYFGPGTRLLVL.